This TCR beta chain emerged from a study of cytomegalovirus exposure and HLA in healthy donors. The primer mix had 60 Vbeta and 13 Jbeta primers. Assay used: immunoSEQ multiplex PCR; TCRdb lists only in-frame clones, some missing. The table lists roughly 84,000 clones, around 82% of them singletons. This clone was recorded only once. Its antigen is still unknown. V gave up 1 base and J gave up 4 bases, with 15 bases separating them. The length of the CDR3 is 16 residues. Germline V gives CDR1 MGHRA, CDR2 YSYEKL. General observations from the study: Later analysis identified several of the most significant clusters that appeared linked to common viral pathogens. Accurate prediction of most subjects' HLA-A and HLA-B alleles from TCR beta sequences was reported. When a later analysis compared HLA-associated TCR beta chains with equally common others, the HLA-associated chains turned out to be more clonally expanded and to have lower generation probabilities. According to a later analysis, donors in an Asian-associated ancestry cluster reportedly had fewer N-insertions than the 666-donor mean.

The receptor comes from a man aged 45-65 years in good health and CMV-seronegative. Material for sequencing was PBMCs. This rearrangement joins TRBV4-1 to TRBJ2-3; D gene uncertain. The CDR3 region has the DNA TGCGCCAGCAGCCAAGGACACACGAAGAAGGCAGATACGCAGTATTTT. Translation: CASSQGHTKKADTQYF.